The clone carrying this TCR beta chain showed up many times. Its specificity is unknown. Using RNA transcripts as the source, TCR beta CDR3 regions were amplified. The HTBI primer set drove a first-round RT-PCR of the TCR CDR3. TCRdb recomputed calls from the multiplex PCR reads with MiXCR, one row per CDR3 protein. The table shows about 210,000 distinct CDR3 sequences, with approximately 20% occurring only once. Fresh peripheral blood, roughly 9.8 ml of it, supplied the PBMCs. This record comes from a study of T cells in Graves' hyperthyroidism and ophthalmopathy. Study findings and constraints: From stable hyperthyroidism, ophthalmopathy was set apart by a 13 V-J model.

Sequenced input: blood. The clonotype comes from a middle-aged man with Graves' hyperthyroidism.

The CDR3 here is CASSRVRLTDSNQPQHF. The CDR3 DNA is TGTGCCAGCAGCCGGGTTAGACTTACTGATAGCAATCAGCCCCAGCATTTT. The rearrangement uses TRBV7-2 and TRBJ1-5, with D uncertain. Trimming stripped 5 bases from V and 0 bases from J, with 17 bases between. This CDR3 spans 17 amino acids. The germline CDR1 and CDR2 sequences are SGHTA and FQGNSA.